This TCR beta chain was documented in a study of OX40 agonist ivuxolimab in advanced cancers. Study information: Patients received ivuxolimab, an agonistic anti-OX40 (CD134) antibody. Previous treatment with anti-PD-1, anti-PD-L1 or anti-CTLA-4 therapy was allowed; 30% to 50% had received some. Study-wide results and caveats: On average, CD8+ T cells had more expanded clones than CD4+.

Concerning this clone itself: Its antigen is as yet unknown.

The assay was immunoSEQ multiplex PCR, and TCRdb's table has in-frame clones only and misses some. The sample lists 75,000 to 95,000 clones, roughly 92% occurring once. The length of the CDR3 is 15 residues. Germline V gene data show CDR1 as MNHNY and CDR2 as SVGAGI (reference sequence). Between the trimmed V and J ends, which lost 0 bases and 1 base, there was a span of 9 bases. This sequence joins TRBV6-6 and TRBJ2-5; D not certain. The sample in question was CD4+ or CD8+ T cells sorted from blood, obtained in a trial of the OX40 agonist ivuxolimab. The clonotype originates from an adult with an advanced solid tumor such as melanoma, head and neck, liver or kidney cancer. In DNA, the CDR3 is TGTGCCAGCAGTTACTCTAGGGCAGCCCAAGAGACCCAGTACTTC. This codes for CASSYSRAAQETQYF.